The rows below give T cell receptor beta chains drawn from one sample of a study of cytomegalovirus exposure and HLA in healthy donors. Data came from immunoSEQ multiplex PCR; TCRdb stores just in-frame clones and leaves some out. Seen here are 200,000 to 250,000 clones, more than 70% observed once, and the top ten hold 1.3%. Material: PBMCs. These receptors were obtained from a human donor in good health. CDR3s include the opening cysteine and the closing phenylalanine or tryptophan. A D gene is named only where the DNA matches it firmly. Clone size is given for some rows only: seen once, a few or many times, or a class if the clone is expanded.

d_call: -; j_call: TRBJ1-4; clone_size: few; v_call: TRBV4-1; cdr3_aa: CASSQEQVPNEKLFF
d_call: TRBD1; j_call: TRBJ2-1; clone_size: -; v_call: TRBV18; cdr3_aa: CASSPSRDSYNEQFF
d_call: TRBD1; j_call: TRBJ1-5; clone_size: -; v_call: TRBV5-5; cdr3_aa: CASSLGQGRNQPQHF
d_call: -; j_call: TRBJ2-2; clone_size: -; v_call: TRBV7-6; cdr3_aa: CASSLRQNTGELFF
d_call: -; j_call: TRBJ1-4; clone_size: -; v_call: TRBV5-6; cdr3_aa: CASSLYGEVAATNEKLFF
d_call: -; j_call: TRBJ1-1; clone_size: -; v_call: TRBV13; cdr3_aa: CASSLAPQGTEAFF
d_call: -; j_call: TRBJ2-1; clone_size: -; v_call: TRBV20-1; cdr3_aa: CSARDSDPQFF
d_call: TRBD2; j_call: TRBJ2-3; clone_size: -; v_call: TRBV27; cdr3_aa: CASSLNTGAGDTQYF
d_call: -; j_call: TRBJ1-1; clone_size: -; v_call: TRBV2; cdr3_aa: CASRGGYAFF
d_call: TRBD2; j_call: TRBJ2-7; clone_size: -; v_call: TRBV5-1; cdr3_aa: CASSLTSGRNSYEQYF
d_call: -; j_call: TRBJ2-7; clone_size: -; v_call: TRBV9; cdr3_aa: CASSVAGSPGEQYF
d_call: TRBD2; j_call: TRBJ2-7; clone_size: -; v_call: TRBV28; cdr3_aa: CATKWTSGRYEQYF
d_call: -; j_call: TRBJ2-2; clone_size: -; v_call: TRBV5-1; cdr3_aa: CASSPLDSTGELFF
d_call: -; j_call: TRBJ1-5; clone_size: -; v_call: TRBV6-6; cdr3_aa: CASTTMGDYQPQHF
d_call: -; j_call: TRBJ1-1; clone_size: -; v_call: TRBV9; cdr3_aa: CASSVVGGVNTEAFF
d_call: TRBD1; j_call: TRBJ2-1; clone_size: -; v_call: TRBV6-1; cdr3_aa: CASSDTGGWDEQFF
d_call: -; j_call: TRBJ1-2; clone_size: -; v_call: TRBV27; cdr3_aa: CASSLSALGYGYTF
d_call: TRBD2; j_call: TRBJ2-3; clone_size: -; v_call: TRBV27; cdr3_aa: CASREKRESTDTQYF
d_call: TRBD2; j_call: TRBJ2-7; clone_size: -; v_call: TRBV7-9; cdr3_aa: CASSSGNGGRVDEQYF
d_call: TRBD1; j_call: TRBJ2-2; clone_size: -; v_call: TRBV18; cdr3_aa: CASSPPGQGNTGELFF
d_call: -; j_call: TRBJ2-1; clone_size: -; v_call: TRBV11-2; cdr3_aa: CASRRIGDNEQFF
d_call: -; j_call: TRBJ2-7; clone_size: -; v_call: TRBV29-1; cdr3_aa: CSVDDGAYEQYF
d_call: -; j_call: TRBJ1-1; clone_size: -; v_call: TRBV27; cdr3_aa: CASTSGRKEAFF
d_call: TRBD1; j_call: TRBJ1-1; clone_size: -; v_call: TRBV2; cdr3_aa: CAGQQGYTEAFF
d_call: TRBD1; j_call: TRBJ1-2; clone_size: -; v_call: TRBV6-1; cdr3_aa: CASSRTGGALIGYTF
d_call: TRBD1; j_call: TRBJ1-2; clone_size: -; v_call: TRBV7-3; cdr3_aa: CASSPDRVGYTF
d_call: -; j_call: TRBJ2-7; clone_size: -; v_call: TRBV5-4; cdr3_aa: CASSLFPVSYEQYF
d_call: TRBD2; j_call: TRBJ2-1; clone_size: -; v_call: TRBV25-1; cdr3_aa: CASSALAGVGVTYNEQFF
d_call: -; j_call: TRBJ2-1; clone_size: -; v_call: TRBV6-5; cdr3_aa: CATRYRVLDEQFF
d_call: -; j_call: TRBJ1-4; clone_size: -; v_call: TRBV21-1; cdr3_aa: CASSIRSTDKLDEKLFF
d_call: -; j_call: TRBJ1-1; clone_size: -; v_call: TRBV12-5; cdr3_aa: CASGRWGGTEAFF
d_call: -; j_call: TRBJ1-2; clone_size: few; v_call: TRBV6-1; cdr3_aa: CASTKQANYGYTF
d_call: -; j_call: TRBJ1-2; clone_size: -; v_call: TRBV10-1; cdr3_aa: CASSESVAAPGSNYGYTF
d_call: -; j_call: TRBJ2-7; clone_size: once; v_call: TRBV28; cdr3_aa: CASSLLPGQSYEQYF
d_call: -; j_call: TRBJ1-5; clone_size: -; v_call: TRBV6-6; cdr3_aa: CASSLDSTYSNQPQHF
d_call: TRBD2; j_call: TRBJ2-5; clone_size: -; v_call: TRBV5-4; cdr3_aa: CASSRSSGETQYF
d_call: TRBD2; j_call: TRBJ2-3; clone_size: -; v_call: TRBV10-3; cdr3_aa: CAISAGTSGQDTQYF
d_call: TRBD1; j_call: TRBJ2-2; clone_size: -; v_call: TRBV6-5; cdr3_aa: CASSYPTGGEGGELFF
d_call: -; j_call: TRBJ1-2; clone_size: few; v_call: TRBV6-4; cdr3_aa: CASSDSEQPGYGYTF